The entry below gives a single T cell receptor (beta chain) sequence along with its context. CDR1 is SGHTA, CDR2 FQGNSA, per germline. The CDR3 is 15 amino acids. J lost 1 base, V lost 4 bases, and 5 bases had no gene match. This sample stems from a study of shared clonotypes between healthy human individuals. The sequencing of unsorted PBMC DNA took place on ten immunoSEQ deep assay plates. Generated by immunoSEQ multiplex PCR, the TCRdb table keeps only in-frame clones and is missing some. The data show about 500,000 clones, with roughly 80% seen just once and 12% held by the top ten. The sample was PBMCs. The clonotype originates from a woman aged 35 to 49 in good health. Some clones in this sample may be carry-over from other donors' samples. J is TRBJ2-7 and V is TRBV7-2; 9 positions match TRBD2. In DNA, the CDR3 is TGTGCCAGCAGCTGGGCGGGAGGGCGTTCCTACGAGCAGTACTTC. Its translation is CASSWAGGRSYEQYF. Full variable domain (outside the CDR3, taken from reference TRBV7-2 and TRBJ2-7): GAGVSQSPSNKVTEKGKDVELRCDPISGHTALYWYRQSLGQGLEFLIYFQGNSAPDKSGLPSDRFSAERTGGSVSTLTIQRTQQEDSAVYLCASSWAGGRSYEQYFGPGTRLTVT.